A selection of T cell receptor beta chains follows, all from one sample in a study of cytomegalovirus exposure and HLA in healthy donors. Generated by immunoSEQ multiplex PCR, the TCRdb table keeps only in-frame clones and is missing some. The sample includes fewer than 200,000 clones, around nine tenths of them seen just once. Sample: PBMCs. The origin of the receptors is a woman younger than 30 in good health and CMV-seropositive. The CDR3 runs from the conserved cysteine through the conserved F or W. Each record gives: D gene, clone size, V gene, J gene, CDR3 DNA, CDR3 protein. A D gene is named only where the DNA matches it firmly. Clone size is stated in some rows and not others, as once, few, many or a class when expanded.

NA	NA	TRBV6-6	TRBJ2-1	TGTGCCAGCAGGGGACTCGGGAGCCCCCTACGGAATGAGCAGTTCTTC	CASRGLGSPLRNEQFF
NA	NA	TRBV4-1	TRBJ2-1	TGCGCCAGCAGCCAACTACCTTACAATGAGCAGTTCTTC	CASSQLPYNEQFF
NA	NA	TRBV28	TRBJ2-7	TGTGCCAGCAGTCTGTACTACGAGCAGTACTTC	CASSLYYEQYF
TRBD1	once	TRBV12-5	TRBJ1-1	TGTGCTAGTGGTTCGACAACAGGGGTAGGCACTGAAGCTTTCTTT	CASGSTTGVGTEAFF
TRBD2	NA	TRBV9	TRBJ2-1	TGTGCCAGCAGCGCCACTAGCGTATCCTACAATGAGCAGTTCTTC	CASSATSVSYNEQFF
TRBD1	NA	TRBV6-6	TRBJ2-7	TGTGCCAGCAGTTACTCGGGGACAGGTTCCTACGAGCAGTACTTC	CASSYSGTGSYEQYF
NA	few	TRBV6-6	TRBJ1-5	TGTGCCAGCAGCCAAGACGACAGTAGCAATCAGCCCCAGCATTTT	CASSQDDSSNQPQHF
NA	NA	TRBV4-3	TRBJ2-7	TGCGCCAGCAGCCAAGAAGTAATCTCGAGTGGTACGGTGAGCTCCTACGAGCAGTACTTC	CASSQEVISSGTVSSYEQYF
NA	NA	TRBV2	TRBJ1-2	TGTGCCAGCAGTGCGGAGCCTCTTAACTATGGCTACACCTTC	CASSAEPLNYGYTF
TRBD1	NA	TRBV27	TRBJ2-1	TGTGCCAGCAGTCCCCGACAGGGGACAGGGCAGTTCTTC	CASSPRQGTGQFF
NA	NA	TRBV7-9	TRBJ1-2	TGTGCCAGCAGCCTCGCCGCGCAGGGCTATGGCTACACCTTC	CASSLAAQGYGYTF
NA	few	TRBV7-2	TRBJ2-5	TGTGCCAGCAGCTTAGGTTATGAGACCCAGTACTTC	CASSLGYETQYF
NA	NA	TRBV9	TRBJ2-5	TGTGCCAGCAGCGCTCCTCCAGGGGACCAAGAGACCCAGTACTTC	CASSAPPGDQETQYF
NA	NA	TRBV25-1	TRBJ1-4	TGTGCCAGCAGTGAAGGGGGCGCGGCTAATGAAAAACTGTTTTTT	CASSEGGAANEKLFF
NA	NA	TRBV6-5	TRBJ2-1	TGTGCCAGCAGTTACTCGAGGTCAGCGCTTTACAATGAGCAGTTCTTC	CASSYSRSALYNEQFF
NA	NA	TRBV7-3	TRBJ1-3	TGTGCCAGCAAGGGGCGGGGAAACACCATATATTTT	CASKGRGNTIYF
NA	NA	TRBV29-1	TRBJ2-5	TGCAGCAGCGGACAGCAAGAGACCCAGTACTTC	CSSGQQETQYF
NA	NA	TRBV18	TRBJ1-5	TGTGCCAGCTCACCGCCGCGCGGGAGCCCCCAGCATTTT	CASSPPRGSPQHF
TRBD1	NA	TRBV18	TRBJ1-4	TGTGCCAGCTCCCCGGGACAGAGGAATGAAAAACTGTTTTTT	CASSPGQRNEKLFF
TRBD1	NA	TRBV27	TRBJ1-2	TGTGCCAGCAGTCCGACAGGGGCGCGGTATGGCTACACCTTC	CASSPTGARYGYTF
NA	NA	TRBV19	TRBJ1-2	TGTGCCAGTAGTATCCAGGATCACTATGGCTACACCTTC	CASSIQDHYGYTF
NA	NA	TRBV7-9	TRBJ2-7	TGTGCCAGCAGCTTAGACACCGCCTACGAGCAGTACTTC	CASSLDTAYEQYF
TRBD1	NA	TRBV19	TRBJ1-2	TGTGCCAGTAGTATACTGGTGGACAGGGGACGTCCTGGCTACACCTTC	CASSILVDRGRPGYTF
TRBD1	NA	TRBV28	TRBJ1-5	TGTGCCAGCAGTTCACAGGGGGCGGGTAATCAGCCCCAGCATTTT	CASSSQGAGNQPQHF
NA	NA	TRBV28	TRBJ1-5	TGTGCCAGCAGCCCCGGGTCAGCCCAGCATTTT	CASSPGSAQHF
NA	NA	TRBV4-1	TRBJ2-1	TGCGCCAGCAGCCAAGGGAGGGCCACGGGGAATTACAATGAGCAGTTCTTC	CASSQGRATGNYNEQFF
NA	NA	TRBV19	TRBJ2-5	TGTGCCAGTAGTCCCTATGGGGACAAGTTCGAAGAGACCCAGTACTTC	CASSPYGDKFEETQYF
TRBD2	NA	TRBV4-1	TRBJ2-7	TGCGCCAGCAGCCAAGAACCTACAGCGGGAGAGTACGAGCAGTACTTC	CASSQEPTAGEYEQYF
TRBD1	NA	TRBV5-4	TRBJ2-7	TGTGCCAGCAAACGAGGGGGCTGGGACGAGCAGTACTTC	CASKRGGWDEQYF
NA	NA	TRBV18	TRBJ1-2	TGTGCCAGCTCACCACCGAGTCTCAGGGAATGGAATGGCTACACCTTC	CASSPPSLREWNGYTF
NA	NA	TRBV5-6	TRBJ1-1	TGTGCCAGCAGCTCTCTTAATGGACAGGAAGCTTTCTTT	CASSSLNGQEAFF
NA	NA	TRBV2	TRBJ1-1	TGTGCCAGCGCTGGAGAGGGGAACACTGAAGCTTTCTTT	CASAGEGNTEAFF
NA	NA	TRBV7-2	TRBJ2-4	TGTGCCAGCAGCAACTATGACAACATTCAGTACTTC	CASSNYDNIQYF
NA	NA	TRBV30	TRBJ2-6	TGTGCCTGGAGTGTACTACGGGGGGCCAACGTCCTGACTTTC	CAWSVLRGANVLTF
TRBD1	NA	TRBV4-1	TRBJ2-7	TGCGCCAGCAGCCTGACGACAGGGGTCACCCCCTACGAGCAGTACTTC	CASSLTTGVTPYEQYF
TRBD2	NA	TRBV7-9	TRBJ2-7	TGTGCCAGCAGCTTAGCAGCGGGAGTGGGAGAGCAGTACTTC	CASSLAAGVGEQYF
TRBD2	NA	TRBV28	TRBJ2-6	TGTGCCAGCAGTTTATTGGTCGGGAGGGCCTTTTCTGGGGCCAACGTCCTGACTTTC	CASSLLVGRAFSGANVLTF
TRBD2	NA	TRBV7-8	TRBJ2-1	TGTGCCAGCAGCCAAGCAGGGAGACTAGCGGGAGAATGGGCATACAATGAGCAGTTCTTC	CASSQAGRLAGEWAYNEQFF
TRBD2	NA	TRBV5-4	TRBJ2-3	TGTGCCAGCAGCCCAGCGGGAGGGCCACTAAGCACAGATACGCAGTATTTT	CASSPAGGPLSTDTQYF
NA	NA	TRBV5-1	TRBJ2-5	TGCGCCAGCAGCCGTCTTGCGGACGGAGGGGAGACCCAGTACTTC	CASSRLADGGETQYF
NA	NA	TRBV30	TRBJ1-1	TGTGCCTGGGGACCAGACAGGTTCGGCACTGAAGCTTTCTTT	CAWGPDRFGTEAFF